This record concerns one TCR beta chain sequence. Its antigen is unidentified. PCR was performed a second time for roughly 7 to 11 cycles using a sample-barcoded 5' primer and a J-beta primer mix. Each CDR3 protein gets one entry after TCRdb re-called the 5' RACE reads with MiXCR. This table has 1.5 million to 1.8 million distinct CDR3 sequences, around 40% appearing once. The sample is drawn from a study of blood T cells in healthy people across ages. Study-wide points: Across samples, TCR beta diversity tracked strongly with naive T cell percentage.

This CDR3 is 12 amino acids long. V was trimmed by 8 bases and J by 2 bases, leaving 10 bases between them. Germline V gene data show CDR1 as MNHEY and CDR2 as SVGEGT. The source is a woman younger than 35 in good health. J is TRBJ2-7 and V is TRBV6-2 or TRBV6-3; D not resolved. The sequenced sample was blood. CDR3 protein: CASGLPTYEQYF. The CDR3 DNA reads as TGTGCCAGCGGTCTCCCAACCTACGAGCAGTACTTC.